The 3 T cell receptor beta chains reported below all come from one sample, sequenced in a study of immune cell composition in non-small cell lung cancer. Normal lung was sampled as far from the tumour as possible, at least 3 cm. The protocol was immunoSEQ multiplex PCR, while the TCRdb copy is restricted to in-frame clones and leaves out a portion. The profile covers a few thousand clones, with around 75% appearing a single time and roughly 27% taken by the ten largest. Input material: non-adjacent lung tissue. Receptors originate from a human donor with non-small cell lung cancer.

This rearrangement joins TRBV7-2 to TRBJ2-3; TRBD2 aligns across 15 bases. The CDR3 is 18 residues long. Germline V gives CDR1 SGHTA, CDR2 FQGNSA. The junction had 7 bases not matched to a gene; V was cut back by 3 bases and J by 3 bases. In nucleotides, the CDR3 is TGTGCCAGCAGCTTCCCCTGGACTAGCGGGAGGGAAACAGATACGCAGTATTTT. Amino acids: CASSFPWTSGRETDTQYF.

The chain carries TRBV18 and TRBJ1-5; a weak D match, TRBD1 (5 bases). V lost 6 bases and J 5 bases, leaving 17 bases between the germline ends. The CDR3 extends over 15 amino acids. Germline CDR1 is KGHSH and CDR2 is LQKENI. The CDR3 here is CASSVRRGSDQPQHF. The DNA for the CDR3 is TGTGCCAGCTCCGTGAGGAGGGGTTCGGATCAGCCCCAGCATTTT.

This clone is categorized as large. V and J are TRBV28 and TRBJ1-3, with 12 nucleotides matching TRBD1. The germline V gene encodes CDR1 MDHEN and CDR2 SYDVKM. V lost 9 bases, J lost 4 bases, and 10 bases stayed unmatched. The CDR3 runs 16 residues. CDR3 DNA sequence: TGTGCCAGTCTGGGACAGGGGGCGCAGTGGGGAAACACCATATATTTT. Translated: CASLGQGAQWGNTIYF.